Below are 10 T cell receptor beta chains sequenced from a single sample in a study of graft-versus-host responses after intestinal transplantation (dated by TCRdb to the early 2020s). The sample's time point label, in plain terms: cells obtained before transplantation from donor or recipient. These receptors have no identified antigens. To prepare the library, the immunoSEQ multiplex PCR assay was applied. Here the immuneACCESS table is served through TCRdb, limited to in-frame sequences with V and J called. Missing clones are a known gap in these copies; in checked studies unresolved V genes cover under half, and the rest lacks a known reason. For this sample the table gives roughly 120,000 clones, of which about nine tenths were detected only once. The ten largest account for more than 0.15% of the sample. The sample was unstimulated CD4+ T cells sorted from spleen or lymph node cells, taken before intestinal transplant. All receptors derive from a human donor who received an intestinal transplant.

The chain has TRBV21-1 and TRBJ2-7; TRBD1, as called in the table, went unchecked against the DNA. TRBV21-1 is noted as a pseudogene. This CDR3 has 17 residues. The CDR3 region is CASSEALGTGGSYEQYF. The DNA of the CDR3 is TGTGCCAGCAGCGAAGCCTTAGGGACAGGGGGCTCCTACGAGCAGTACTTC.

The chain combines TRBV7-2 with TRBJ2-7, with 13 positions matching TRBD2. CDR1 is SGHTA and CDR2 is FQGNSA in the germline V gene. V lost 1 base to trimming and J lost 5 bases; unmatched junction nucleotides: 5. The CDR3 extends over 16 amino acids. In DNA form, the CDR3 reads TGTGCCAGCAGCTTAGTGTGGACTAGCGGGAGCAACGAGCAGTACTTC. Translation: CASSLVWTSGSNEQYF.

This clone was seen just once. The chain is built from TRBV7-9 and TRBJ1-2; D call uncertain. Germline-derived CDR1 and CDR2 are SEHNR and FQNEAQ (reference sequence). V lost 5 bases to trimming and J lost 4 bases, with 17 bases between them. This CDR3 is built from 15 residues. This chain's CDR3 is CASSAYSLFPYGYTF. The CDR3 coding sequence is TGTGCCAGCAGCGCGTACAGCTTATTCCCCTATGGCTACACCTTC.

This chain joins TRBV4-1 and TRBJ2-1, with 9 bases identical to TRBD2. Losses at the gene ends were 0 bases for V and 6 bases for J; bases not matched to a gene: 6. There are 16 residues in the CDR3. CDR1 and CDR2 (germline): MGHRA, YSYEKL. As DNA, the CDR3 is TGCGCCAGCAGCCAAGAAGGTAGCGGGAGAGTCAATGAGCAGTTCTTC. Its translation: CASSQEGSGRVNEQFF.

The rearrangement links TRBV20-1 to TRBJ1-1; D unresolved. The CDR3 is 10 amino acids. V was clipped by 3 bases and J by 5 bases, with 4 bases between them. The germline gives CDR1 DFQATT, CDR2 SNEGSKA (reference sequence). DNA of the CDR3: TGCAGTGCTAGGAGGACTGAAGCTTTCTTT. Translating it yields CSARRTEAFF.

The V call is TRBV4-2, the J call TRBJ2-2, with 11 bases that match TRBD2. This CDR3 is built from 16 residues. V shed 5 bases and J 1 base; nucleotides not matched to a gene: 3. Germline V gene data show CDR1 as LGHNA and CDR2 as YNFKEQ. CDR3 protein: CASSGGTSGNTGELFF. The DNA of the CDR3 is TGTGCCAGCAGCGGAGGGACTAGCGGGAACACCGGGGAGCTGTTTTTT.

CDR3 residues: CASSRQDREYGYTF. The CDR3 nucleotides are TGTGCCAGCAGCCGCCAGGACAGGGAATATGGCTACACCTTC. The genes are TRBV7-9 and TRBJ1-2, with 8 nucleotides matching TRBD1. J was trimmed by 5 bases and V by 5 bases; bases with no gene match: 7. This CDR3 is built from 14 residues. Germline loops: CDR1 SEHNR, CDR2 FQNEAQ (reference sequence).

The chain links TRBV6-5 to TRBJ1-1; D not resolved. The V and J ends lost 7 bases and 3 bases respectively, with 6 bases between them. CDR1 MNHEY and CDR2 SVGAGI come from the germline V gene. The length of the CDR3 is 11 residues. CDR3 amino acids: CASTRDTEAFF. CDR3 coding DNA: TGTGCCAGCACGCGGGACACTGAAGCTTTCTTT.

The chain combines TRBV5-1 with TRBJ1-5, with TRBD1 as a possible D gene (6 bases). V lost 3 bases and J lost 4, with 11 bases in between. CDR3 length: 14 amino acids. Per germline, CDR1 SGHRS and CDR2 YFSETQ. CDR3 residues: CASSSGTKNQPQHF. The CDR3 nucleotides are TGCGCCAGCAGCTCCGGGACAAAGAATCAGCCCCAGCATTTT.

The CDR3 reads CASSHQGGGYGYTF. As DNA, the CDR3 is TGTGCCAGCAGCCATCAAGGGGGCGGCTATGGCTACACCTTC. The chain joins TRBV7-2 to TRBJ1-2; 7 positions match TRBD1. The CDR3 length is 14 residues. Germline V gene sequence: CDR1 SGHTA, CDR2 FQGNSA. V trimming: 5 bases; J trimming: 4 bases; junction bases outside the gene matches: 7.